What follows are 10 T cell receptor beta chains derived from one specimen sequenced in a study of follicular helper T cells after annual influenza vaccination. This sample's time point: 2014-2015 season, pre-vaccination. The protocol was immunoSEQ multiplex PCR, while the TCRdb copy is restricted to in-frame clones and leaves out a portion. The table records roughly 10,000 clones, 70% to 85% of them present only once. The input for sequencing was CXCR5- memory CD4+ T cells sorted from blood, taken on the day of influenza vaccination. Receptors originate from an adult who received the influenza vaccine.

The chain uses TRBV7-7 and TRBJ2-1; D unclear. Germline CDR1 and CDR2: SSHAT and FNYEAQ (reference sequence). CDR3 length equals 13 residues. V gave up 5 bases and J gave up 0 bases, with 5 bases separating them. Here the CDR3 reads CASSTSSYNEQFF. The CDR3 nucleotides are TGTGCCAGCAGCACGAGCTCCTACAATGAGCAGTTCTTC.

The chain is built from TRBV19 and TRBJ2-7, with 7 positions matching TRBD1. Trimming at V came to 6 bases and at J to 2 bases, leaving 7 bases not matched to a gene. CDR3 length equals 14 residues. Germline V CDR1 and CDR2: LNHDA, SQIVND (reference sequence). Here the CDR3 reads CASSTPGQPYEQYF. The CDR3 DNA sequence: TGTGCCAGTAGCACCCCGGGACAGCCCTACGAGCAGTACTTC.

J is TRBJ1-2 and V is TRBV7-8, with D uncertain. The CDR3 is 15 amino acids. Germline-derived CDR1 and CDR2 are SGHVS and FQNEAQ. With 1 base removed from V and 4 bases from J, the gap between germline ends came to 13 bases. The chain's CDR3 is CASSLVFGGPYGYTF. The CDR3 DNA reads as TGTGCCAGCAGCTTAGTTTTCGGCGGACCCTATGGCTACACCTTC.

The chain links TRBV2 to TRBJ1-1; maybe TRBD1 (5 bases). This CDR3 contains 13 residues. Deletions cut 7 bases from V and 6 bases from J, with 15 bases between. Looked up from germline, CDR1 is SNHLY and CDR2 is FYNNEI. CDR3 amino acids: CASKMGGDAEAFF. In DNA, the CDR3 is TGTGCCAGCAAGATGGGAGGGGATGCTGAAGCTTTCTTT. Full variable domain (rest looked up from reference TRBV2 and TRBJ1-1): EPEVTQTPSHQVTQMGQEVILRCVPISNHLYFYWYRQILGQKVEFLVSFYNNEISEKSEIFDDQFSVERPDGSNFTLKIRSTKLEDSAMYFCASKMGGDAEAFFGQGTRLTVV.

In its sample, this clone was seen once. This rearrangement joins TRBV28 to TRBJ1-4; D not resolved. Germline V gene lookup returns CDR1 MDHEN and CDR2 SYDVKM. The CDR3 totals 13 residues. Trimming pared 6 bases from V and 3 bases from J, leaving 8 bases between. The chain's CDR3 is CASSREANEKLFF. CDR3 in DNA: TGTGCCAGCAGCCGCGAGGCTAATGAAAAACTGTTTTTT.

This chain connects TRBV6-5 to TRBJ1-5, with D unresolved. The CDR3 extends over 12 amino acids. V was pared by 6 bases and J by 7 bases, with 10 bases between. CDR1 MNHEY and CDR2 SVGAGI come from the germline V gene. In DNA form, the CDR3 reads TGTGCCAGCAGCACGGACGAACAGCCCCAGCATTTT. It specifies CASSTDEQPQHF.

The chain is built from TRBV7-9 and TRBJ2-3, with TRBD2 matching 8 bases. The junction had 3 bases not matched to a gene; V was cut back by 0 bases and J by 4 bases. Germline V gene lookup returns CDR1 SEHNR and CDR2 FQNEAQ (reference sequence). The CDR3 runs to 15 residues. The CDR3 loop reads CASSLALAVPDTQYF. Here the CDR3 DNA reads TGTGCCAGCAGCTTAGCACTAGCGGTTCCAGATACGCAGTATTTT. The full variable domain, its missing parts supplied by reference TRBV7-9 and TRBJ2-3, is DTGVSQNPRHKITKRGQNVTFRCDPISEHNRLYWYRQTLGQGPEFLTYFQNEAQLEKSRLLSDRFSAERPKGSFSTLEIQRTEQGDSAMYLCASSLALAVPDTQYFGPGTRLTVL.

The sample holds one count of this clone. The gene calls are TRBV18 and TRBJ1-2; TRBD1 matches at 8 bases. From germline, CDR1 is KGHSH and CDR2 LQKENI. V dropped 2 bases and J dropped 4; count of bases not matched to a gene: 6. CDR3 length: 15 amino acids. The DNA for the CDR3 is TGTGCCAGCTCACCAGGACAGGGCGGCTTCTATGGCTACACCTTC. It translates to CASSPGQGGFYGYTF.

This rearrangement joins TRBV7-2 to TRBJ1-2, with D unclear. CDR3 length equals 12 residues. The germline V and J ends were trimmed by 5 bases and 7 bases, with 11 bases remaining between them. CDR1 SGHTA and CDR2 FQGNSA come from the germline V gene. CDR3 in amino acids: CASSPFEGGYTF. DNA for the CDR3: TGTGCCAGCAGCCCCTTCGAGGGTGGCTACACCTTC.

This clone was picked up a small number of times. This chain uses TRBV28 with TRBJ1-5, with no clear D. The CDR3 has 15 residues. Between the trimmed V and J ends, which lost 6 bases and 0 bases, there was a span of 12 bases. Germline CDR1 and CDR2: MDHEN and SYDVKM. This CDR3 is CASSHPYSSNQPQHF. Here the CDR3 DNA reads TGTGCCAGCAGCCACCCCTACAGTAGCAATCAGCCCCAGCATTTT.